A single sample is the source of the 8 T cell receptor beta chains below, sequenced in a study of human thymus T cells. Produced via immunoSEQ multiplex PCR; TCRdb's table is partial and in-frame only. The sample has 40,000 to 45,000 clones, 94% seen once. The sequenced sample was blood. The origin of the receptors is a boy under three years old with a congenital heart defect but otherwise immunologically healthy.

V is TRBV5-1 and J is TRBJ1-2; D not certain. The V gene's germline CDR1 is SGHRS and CDR2 YFSETQ. The ends were cut back, 2 bases at V and 2 bases at J, with 10 bases in the middle. The CDR3 loop spans 14 amino acids. DNA for the CDR3: TGCGCCAGCAGCTTCGATGTGGTAAACTATGGCTACACCTTC. Residues: CASSFDVVNYGYTF.

The J gene is TRBJ2-3, the V gene TRBV13; maybe TRBD2 (5 bases). V gave up 5 bases and J gave up 7 bases, with 13 bases separating them. Per the germline V gene, CDR1 is PRHDT and CDR2 is FYEKMQ (reference sequence). The CDR3 totals 13 residues. CDR3 bases: TGTGCCAGCAGCCCCGGGATGGTGAATACGCAGTATTTT. It specifies CASSPGMVNTQYF.

This chain's CDR3 is CASSLGSGGADTQYF. DNA of the CDR3: TGTGCCAGCAGCTTAGGTAGCGGGGGTGCAGATACGCAGTATTTT. V usage is TRBV7-7 and J usage is TRBJ2-3; 9 bases match TRBD2. The CDR3 contains 15 residues. The trim removed 1 base at V and 4 bases at J, leaving 3 bases unmatched. The germline V gene encodes CDR1 SSHAT and CDR2 FNYEAQ (reference sequence).

This rearrangement joins TRBV10-3 to TRBJ1-1; 10 positions match TRBD1. This CDR3 has 16 amino acids. CDR1 is ENHRY and CDR2 is SYGVKD in the germline V gene. V lost 5 bases to trimming and J lost 0 bases; unmatched junction nucleotides: 6. The CDR3 DNA follows: TGTGCCATCAGTCGGACAGGGGGAGAGATGAACACTGAAGCTTTCTTT. Translated: CAISRTGGEMNTEAFF.

The sample holds a few counts of this clone. The V gene is TRBV4-2, the J gene TRBJ1-2; D is possibly TRBD1 (6 bases). V was pared by 0 bases and J by 5 bases, with 13 bases between. The length of the CDR3 is 15 residues. From germline, CDR1 is LGHNA and CDR2 YNFKEQ. CDR3 DNA: TGTGCCAGCAGCCAAGATGACAGGACCTATTATGGCTACACCTTC. Its protein product is CASSQDDRTYYGYTF.

This clone was counted a single time. This chain joins TRBV6-1 and TRBJ2-7, with TRBD2 matching 11 bases. V was pared by 9 bases and J by 5 bases, with 6 bases of the junction left unmatched. The CDR3 contains 13 residues. Germline CDR1 reads MNHNS; CDR2 reads SASEGT. The CDR3 nucleotides are TGTGCCAGTTCGACTAGCGGGGTTGACGAGCAGTACTTC. Translated: CASSTSGVDEQYF.

The V and J genes are TRBV19 and TRBJ2-3; D call uncertain. CDR3 length equals 14 residues. Trimming shortened V by 3 bases and J by 1 base, and 8 bases separated the two germline ends. Looked up from germline, CDR1 is LNHDA and CDR2 is SQIVND (reference sequence). As DNA, the CDR3 is TGTGCCAGTAGTATGCAACATCGCACAGATACGCAGTATTTT. Protein: CASSMQHRTDTQYF.

This clone occurred a few times. The chain recombines TRBV20-1 with TRBJ1-1; the D gene is possibly TRBD1 (6 bases). The germline V gene encodes CDR1 DFQATT and CDR2 SNEGSKA (reference sequence). The V end was cut by 7 bases, the J end by 4 bases, with 10 bases between. The CDR3 runs to 11 residues. CDR3 region: CSVTQGTEAFF. The CDR3 coding sequence is TGCAGTGTGACACAGGGCACTGAAGCTTTCTTT.